The text below deals with one TCR beta chain. Its specificity is unknown. Assay: immunoSEQ multiplex PCR; the TCRdb copy retains only in-frame clones and omits some. The repertoire holds about 160,000 clones, with about nine tenths as singletons. The source of the sample is a study of T cell responses to AZD1222 COVID-19 vaccine. Study overall: The study pooled second doses at about 4 or about 12 weeks. Overall study findings and caveats: Within unmutated variant regions lay the reported targets of nearly half of spike-specific TCRs. Researchers report vaccine-associated CD4 TCRs spanning spike, with dominance at 160-218 and 743-854. Females made up more of the donors, who were largely white British, and clonal diversity may have come out too low.

Germline loops: CDR1 MDHEN, CDR2 SYDVKM. The CDR3 consists of 19 residues. Losses at the gene ends were 3 bases for V and 5 bases for J; bases not matched to a gene: 16. The sequence was obtained from an adult in good health. Here the sequenced sample was peripheral blood, taken on day 0 of AZD1222 vaccination. This chain links TRBV28 with TRBJ1-5; 10 bases align to TRBD1. The CDR3 DNA reads as TGTGCCAGCAGTTTCCCTCCGGGACAGGGGTATGAAAAGTATCAGCCCCAGCATTTT. This sequence encodes CASSFPPGQGYEKYQPQHF.